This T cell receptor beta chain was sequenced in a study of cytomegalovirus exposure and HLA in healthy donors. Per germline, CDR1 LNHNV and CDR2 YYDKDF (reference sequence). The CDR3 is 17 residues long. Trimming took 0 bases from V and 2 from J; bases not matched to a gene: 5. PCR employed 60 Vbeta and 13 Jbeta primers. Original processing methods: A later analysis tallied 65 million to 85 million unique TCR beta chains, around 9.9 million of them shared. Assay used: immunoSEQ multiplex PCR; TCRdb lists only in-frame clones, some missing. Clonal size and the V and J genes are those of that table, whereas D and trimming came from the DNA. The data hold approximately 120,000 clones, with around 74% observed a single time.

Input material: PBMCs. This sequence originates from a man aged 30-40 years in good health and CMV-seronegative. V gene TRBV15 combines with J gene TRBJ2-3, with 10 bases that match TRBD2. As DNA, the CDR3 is TGTGCCACCAGCAGAGAACTAGCGGGAAAGTACACAGATACGCAGTATTTT. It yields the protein CATSRELAGKYTDTQYF.